Given below is one T cell receptor (beta chain) in context. Its antigen is unknown. Base-call qualities are not available, and no considerably larger clone is one nucleotide away. This sample was included in a study of blood T cell repertoires in COVID-19 (TCRdb year 2020). Regarding the complete study: Samples from collaborators originated in the United States, Italy and Spain and spanned both the acute and convalescent phases of COVID-19. The prospective study material was composed of cDNA or gDNA derived from T cells, B-cell-depleted T cells, or PBMCs. Subjects who had been exposed to COVID-19, were actively infected with it, or had recovered from it provided the deeply sampled blood TCRbeta repertoires that made up the dataset. The repertoires were released in a freely available public database intended as a resource for research on the immune response to SARS-CoV-2. The samples were drawn from two sources: the first 160 participants of the ongoing ImmuneRACE study, and some 1,300 subjects contributed by 6 global collaborators. The sample metadata nearly always contained a de-identified subject ID, COVID-19 status, age in years and sex. Where available, HLA class I and class II types were taken from metadata supplied by the sample provider and were not determined by assay-based typing. The study at large found these results: How much clinical and demographic metadata was included differed by source and by participant, and the metadata was provided uncurated.

The immunoSEQ Assay, a bias-controlled multiplex PCR, was used to amplify TCRbeta CDR3 regions from genomic DNA. The authors' pipeline ran thus. The number of nucleated cells in each sample was estimated by amplification of reference gene primers within the assay. To quantify the absolute abundance of each unique TCRbeta CDR3 rearrangement, sequence reads were collapsed and filtered. Productive Simpson clonality was computed per sample as the square root of Simpson's diversity index over productive rearrangements. The clones in this table, taken by TCRdb from immuneACCESS, are in-frame only. Not every clone is retained; where verified, under half of the shortfall comes from an unresolved V gene, and the cause of the rest is unknown. V and J calls and clone size are given by that table; D and trimming were obtained from the DNA. The sample profile shows 160,000 or so clones; about 90% of them were found once. Around 1.3% of the sample rests with the top ten.

The CDR3 runs 14 residues from the cysteine to the phenylalanine. The kept DNA is CDR3 alone, 42 bases in frame from the first base. V loses 0 bases of germline sequence and J loses 9 bases, and the interval between the two ends is 12 bases. Based on the germline V gene, the CDR1 and CDR2 sequences are MGHRA and YSYEKL. In the prospective study, participants were roughly 18 to 95 years old, resided in approximately 25 geographic areas of the United States, and were enrolled through a virtual design. In the prospective study, participants were assigned to cohorts based on the clinical history participants reported in a screening survey and a study questionnaire. Each participant in the prospective study had whole blood, serum and a nasopharyngeal or oropharyngeal swab collected by mobile phlebotomists. Over a roughly 2-month period, participants in the prospective study had the option of providing additional blood draws and questionnaires. Before DNA extraction, prospective study blood samples were shipped either frozen or at room temperature.

The receptor chain draws on TRBV4-1 and TRBJ2-1, and perhaps TRBD2 as D gene, on 6 matching bases. The specimen was PBMCs or T cells enriched from blood (not recorded which). The TCR was taken from a human donor with acute COVID-19. The donor label of this sample is uncertain. The CDR3 here reads CASSQDFIGGEQFF. The DNA sequence is TGCGCCAGCAGCCAAGACTTCATCGGGGGTGAGCAGTTCTTC.